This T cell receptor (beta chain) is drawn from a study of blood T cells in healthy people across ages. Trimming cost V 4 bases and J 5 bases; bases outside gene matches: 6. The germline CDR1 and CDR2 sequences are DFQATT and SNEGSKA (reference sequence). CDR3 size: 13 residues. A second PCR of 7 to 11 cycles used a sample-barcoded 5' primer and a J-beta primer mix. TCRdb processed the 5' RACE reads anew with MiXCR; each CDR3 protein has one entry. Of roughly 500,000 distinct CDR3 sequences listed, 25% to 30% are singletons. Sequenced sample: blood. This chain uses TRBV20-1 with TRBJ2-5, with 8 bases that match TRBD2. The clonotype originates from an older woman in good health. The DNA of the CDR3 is TGCAGTGCTATGCTTAGCGGGGTTGAGACCCAGTACTTC. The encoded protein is CSAMLSGVETQYF.